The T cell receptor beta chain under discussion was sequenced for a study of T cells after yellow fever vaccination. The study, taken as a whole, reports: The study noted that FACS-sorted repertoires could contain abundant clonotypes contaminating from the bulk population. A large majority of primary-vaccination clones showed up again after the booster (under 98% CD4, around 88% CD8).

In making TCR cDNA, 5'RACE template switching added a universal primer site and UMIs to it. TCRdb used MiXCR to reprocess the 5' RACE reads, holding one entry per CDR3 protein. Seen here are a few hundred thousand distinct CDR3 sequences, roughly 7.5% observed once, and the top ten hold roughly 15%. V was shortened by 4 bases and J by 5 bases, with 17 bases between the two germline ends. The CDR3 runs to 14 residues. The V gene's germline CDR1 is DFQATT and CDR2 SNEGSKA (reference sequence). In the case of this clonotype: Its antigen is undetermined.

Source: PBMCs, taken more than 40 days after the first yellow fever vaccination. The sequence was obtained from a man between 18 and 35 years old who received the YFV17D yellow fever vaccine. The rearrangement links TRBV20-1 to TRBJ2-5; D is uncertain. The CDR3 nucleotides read TGCAGTGCTACCGATGAGGTTCGGGTGGAGACCCAGTACTTC. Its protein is CSATDEVRVETQYF.